The 15 T cell receptor beta chains below all came from one sample that was sequenced in a study of cytomegalovirus exposure and HLA in healthy donors. PCR involved 60 Vbeta and 13 Jbeta primers. TCRdb keeps only in-frame clones here, not all; method: immunoSEQ multiplex PCR. The table lists more than 150,000 clones, 70% to 85% of them singletons. The sample taken for sequencing was PBMCs. Receptors were obtained from a girl aged 2 to 9 in good health and CMV-seropositive.

The chain links TRBV10-3 to TRBJ2-1; TRBD2 agrees at 10 bases. This CDR3 region has 16 residues. In germline, CDR1 is ENHRY, CDR2 SYGVKD. Unmatched junction bases numbered 12, after V lost 6 bases and J lost 7 bases. The CDR3 DNA is TGTGCCATCAGACCCCGGTCAGCGGGGGGGCCTAATGAGCAGTTCTTC. This codes for CAIRPRSAGGPNEQFF.

This chain connects TRBV5-4 to TRBJ2-2; TRBD2 agrees at 8 bases. The V gene's germline CDR1 is SGHNT and CDR2 YYREEE (reference sequence). V lost 4 bases and J lost 4; bases outside the gene matches: 12. The CDR3 covers 17 residues. CDR3 region: CASSPVRGGVGTGELFF. The CDR3 bases are TGTGCCAGCAGCCCCGTCCGGGGGGGGGTAGGCACCGGGGAGCTGTTTTTT. Full variable domain (missing parts from reference TRBV5-4 and TRBJ2-2): ETGVTQSPTHLIKTRGQQVTLRCSSQSGHNTVSWYQQALGQGPQFIFQYYREEENGRGNFPPRFSGLQFPNYSSELNVNALELDDSALYLCASSPVRGGVGTGELFFGEGSRLTVL.

This clone was seen once. The chain has TRBV7-8 and TRBJ2-7, with 9 bases lining up with TRBD2. Trimming at V came to 1 base and at J to 1 base, leaving 2 bases not matched to a gene. The germline V gene encodes CDR1 SGHVS and CDR2 FQNEAQ. The CDR3 runs to 15 residues. CDR3 sequence reads: CASSLGLAESYEQYF. CDR3 nucleotides: TGTGCCAGCAGCTTAGGACTAGCGGAATCCTACGAGCAGTACTTC.

J is TRBJ2-1 and V is TRBV14, with 7 bases lining up with TRBD1. CDR1 SGHDN and CDR2 FVKESK come from the germline V gene. The CDR3 runs to 14 residues. V was pared by 1 base and J by 15 bases, with 12 bases of the junction left unmatched. The CDR3 protein is CASSQGDSYNNRFF. For the CDR3, the DNA is TGTGCCAGCAGCCAAGGGGACAGTTATAATAATCGGTTCTTC.

This chain uses TRBV12-5 with TRBJ2-3; TRBD2 matches at 10 bases. There are 19 residues in the CDR3. The V segment lost 1 base and the J segment 0 bases; nucleotides outside the gene matches: 10. CDR1 is LGHNT and CDR2 is FRNRAP in the germline V gene. CDR3 loop: CASGLAPSGGLTSTDTQYF. CDR3 DNA sequence: TGTGCTAGTGGTTTGGCCCCTAGCGGGGGCTTAACTAGCACAGATACGCAGTATTTT.

The chain carries TRBV5-6 and TRBJ2-1; a possible D gene is TRBD2 (6 bases). V lost 3 bases to trimming and J lost 7 bases, with 11 bases between them. Germline loops: CDR1 SGHDT, CDR2 YYEEEE. The CDR3 covers 13 residues. The CDR3 spells CASSSLTSNEQFF. CDR3 coding DNA: TGTGCCAGCAGCTCCCTGACTAGTAATGAGCAGTTCTTC.

The rearrangement links TRBV2 to TRBJ2-1; 7 bases are a match to TRBD2. The germline gives CDR1 SNHLY, CDR2 FYNNEI. The CDR3 extends over 16 amino acids. V trimming: 1 base; J trimming: 4 bases; junction bases outside the gene matches: 7. CDR3 protein: CASSEEASGIYNEQFF. The CDR3 nucleotides read TGTGCCAGCAGTGAAGAGGCCAGCGGGATATACAATGAGCAGTTCTTC.

The J gene is TRBJ2-6, the V gene TRBV5-1; D is ambiguous. V lost 0 bases, J lost 0 bases, and 7 bases lay in between. In germline, CDR1 is SGHRS, CDR2 YFSETQ. CDR3 size: 16 residues. In DNA, the CDR3 is TGCGCCAGCAGCTTGGGTCCCCTCTCTGGGGCCAACGTCCTGACTTTC. Its protein is CASSLGPLSGANVLTF.

The genes are TRBV6-1 and TRBJ1-5; TRBD1 matches at 9 bases. Germline V lookup: CDR1 MNHNS, CDR2 SASEGT. CDR3 length: 15 amino acids. V dropped 7 bases and J dropped 4; count of bases not matched to a gene: 8. CDR3 sequence reads: CASNFNRGQNQPQHF. The DNA of the CDR3 is TGTGCCAGCAATTTCAACAGGGGGCAGAATCAGCCCCAGCATTTT.

This clone was seen a handful of times. This sequence joins TRBV6-1 and TRBJ1-4, with TRBD1 matching 7 bases. CDR1 and CDR2 from the germline V gene are MNHNS and SASEGT. The junction had 4 bases not matched to a gene; V was cut back by 3 bases and J by 3 bases. The CDR3 runs to 15 residues. This CDR3 reads CASSDFGQANEKLFF. The CDR3 DNA reads as TGTGCCAGCAGTGATTTTGGACAGGCTAATGAAAAACTGTTTTTT.

J is TRBJ1-2 and V is TRBV19; D is unclear. Between the trimmed V and J ends, which lost 5 bases and 2 bases, there was a span of 9 bases. The CDR3 has 13 amino acids. Germline V gene sequence: CDR1 LNHDA, CDR2 SQIVND (reference sequence). The CDR3 here is CASSVRRNYGYTF. CDR3 nucleotide sequence: TGTGCCAGTAGTGTACGTAGAAACTATGGCTACACCTTC.

This clone was counted once. This chain connects TRBV15 to TRBJ1-2, with D perhaps TRBD1 (6 bases). CDR3 length: 14 residues. Trimming pared 5 bases from V and 1 base from J, leaving 11 bases between. Germline V gene data show CDR1 as LNHNV and CDR2 as YYDKDF (reference sequence). The CDR3 here is CATSRDTLNYGYTF. CDR3 DNA sequence: TGTGCCACCAGCCGGGACACACTTAACTATGGCTACACCTTC.

The rearrangement uses TRBV5-4 and TRBJ2-5, with 10 bases matching TRBD2. Germline loops: CDR1 SGHNT, CDR2 YYREEE (reference sequence). This CDR3 has 15 amino acids. V dropped 0 bases and J dropped 5; count of bases not matched to a gene: 4. The CDR3 reads CASSLAFSGRETQYF. CDR3 in DNA: TGTGCCAGCAGCTTGGCCTTTAGCGGGAGGGAGACCCAGTACTTC.

This clone has a handful of counts. This chain joins TRBV10-3 and TRBJ2-1; 7 bases are a match to TRBD1. This CDR3 has 15 residues. Germline lookup yields CDR1 ENHRY and CDR2 SYGVKD. With V trimmed by 6 bases and J by 2 bases, 7 bases remained unmatched. The CDR3 nucleotides read TGTGCCATCAGCAACCGGGACAGAACCTACAATGAGCAGTTCTTC. Amino acids: CAISNRDRTYNEQFF.

The V gene is TRBV13, the J gene TRBJ2-7; 7 nucleotides match TRBD2. The trim removed 2 bases at V and 3 bases at J, leaving 4 bases unmatched. CDR3 length: 14 amino acids. The germline V gene encodes CDR1 PRHDT and CDR2 FYEKMQ (reference sequence). The CDR3 region has the DNA TGTGCCAGCAGCTTATCGGGGGGATTCTACGAGCAGTACTTC. The encoded protein is CASSLSGGFYEQYF.